This T cell receptor (beta chain) was profiled in a study of T cells after yellow fever vaccination. Turning to the study itself: The fractions with low cell numbers were processed using SMART-Seq v4 Ultra Low Input.

They built TCR cDNA with 5'RACE template switching, a step that put in a universal primer site and UMIs. Via MiXCR, TCRdb re-called the 5' RACE reads, giving one row per CDR3 protein. Here the sample spans a few hundred thousand distinct CDR3 sequences, about 15% being singletons. CDR1 is PRHDT, CDR2 FYEKMQ, per germline (reference sequence). V dropped 3 bases and J dropped 6 bases, with 12 bases sitting between them. The CDR3 length is 13 residues. This clonotype was detected only once. Its antigen remains unidentified. Study-wide findings and caveats: Most clones from primary vaccination resurfaced after the booster (approximately 97% CD4, less than 90% CD8). Researchers cautioned that FACS-sorted repertoires could harbor abundant clonotypes contaminating from the bulk population.

This rearrangement joins TRBV13 to TRBJ2-7; D is ambiguous. The TCR comes from a young man who received the YFV17D yellow fever vaccine. The sample consisted of PBMCs, taken 5 days after the first yellow fever vaccination. This CDR3 reads CASSFGFLCEQYF. The CDR3 DNA reads TGTGCCAGCAGCTTCGGTTTCCTCTGCGAGCAGTACTTC.